The T cell receptor (beta chain) described here comes from a study of vaccination and CD4 T cells after COVID-19. Across the study: Investigators stimulated cells with overlapping spike peptides drawn from SARS-CoV-2, HCoV-NL63, HCoV-OC43 and HCoV-229E.

In regard to this clonotype: The antigen is undetermined.

Cultured CD4+ T cells had their DNA profiled by the Oncomine TCR Beta short-read assay. Genomic DNA from cultured CD4+ T cells was extracted. TCRdb ran MiXCR on the PCR reads and lists one entry per CDR3 protein. The table shows about 12,000 distinct CDR3 sequences, with 53% occurring only once. This sample's treatment: approximately 11-day PBMC culture with coronavirus spike peptide pools or control peptides (ViraFEST assay). CDR3 length equals 17 residues. CDR1 DFQATT and CDR2 SNEGSKA come from the germline V gene (reference sequence). V gave up 0 bases and J gave up 5 bases; unmatched junction bases: 12.

Specimen: CD4+ T cells from blood, cultured in vitro. This receptor was identified in a human donor who had recovered from COVID-19. The chain recombines TRBV20-1 with TRBJ2-5, with 10 positions matching TRBD2. The CDR3 protein is CSARDGNSGGLGETQYF. The DNA of the CDR3 is TGCAGTGCTAGAGATGGGAATAGCGGGGGGCTAGGGGAGACCCAGTACTTC.